This entry is about one T cell receptor (beta chain). This sample is drawn from a study of T cell changes during pregnancy in multiple sclerosis. TCRdb's copy holds only in-frame clones and misses some; the assay was immunoSEQ multiplex PCR. This sample yields about 57,000 clones, of which around 93% are seen a single time; roughly 3.5% belongs to the top ten. From germline, CDR1 is SGHTA and CDR2 FQGNSA. J lost 0 bases, V lost 8 bases, and 9 bases had no gene match. The CDR3 sequence is 17 residues long. The origin of this receptor is a female donor in good health, enrolled as a control in a pregnancy study. The rearrangement links TRBV7-2 to TRBJ2-6; TRBD1 matches 8 bases. This sample comprised peripheral blood, obtained after pregnancy. The CDR3 DNA is TGTGCCAGCGCTGACAGGGGCTCCAGCTCTGGGGCCAACGTCCTGACTTTC. Translated: CASADRGSSSGANVLTF.